The entry that follows covers one TCR beta chain sequence. The CDR3 totals 14 residues. V lost 3 bases, J lost 1 base, and 8 bases lay in between. In germline, CDR1 is MDHEN, CDR2 SYDVKM. This specimen belongs to a study of siplizumab effects on memory and regulatory T cells. The protocol was immunoSEQ multiplex PCR, while the TCRdb copy is restricted to in-frame clones and leaves out a portion. Of roughly 100,000 clones listed, 90% to 95% are singletons. The chain combines TRBV28 with TRBJ2-3, with D unresolved. The sequence derives from a human donor in good health. The sample was CD4+ T cells sorted from blood. The DNA for the CDR3 is TGTGCCAGCAGTTTCTCCCTCGGCACAGATACGCAGTATTTT. It translates to CASSFSLGTDTQYF. The variable domain in full, with the rest retrieved from reference TRBV28 and TRBJ2-3, is DVKVTQSSRYLVKRTGEKVFLECVQDMDHENMFWYRQDPGLGLRLIYFSYDVKMKEKGDIPEGYSVSREKKERFSLILESASTNQTSMYLCASSFSLGTDTQYFGPGTRLTVL.